This T cell receptor (beta chain) was sequenced in a study of T cell responses to AZD1222 COVID-19 vaccine (dated by TCRdb to the early 2020s). Context from the whole study: TCR sequencing covered roughly 230 trial participants: roughly 200 given two doses of AZD1222 and 26 given two doses of MenACWY control vaccine. Trial participants were enrolled by age into subgroups of 18-55, 56-69 and 70-plus years, and around 150, 28 and 57 TCR-sequenced participants, respectively, were included in these subgroups. Summary of the overall study and its limitations: Reportedly, almost half of the unique spike-specific TCRs recognized epitopes lying outside the regions that are mutated in the B.1.351 and B.1.1.7 variants. The 56-69-year group was small, and its depth increase did not reach significance, likely because of low power. After two AZD1222 doses, spike-specific TCR breadth and depth were significantly higher than at day 0 and than in MenACWY recipients. Participants were mostly white British, with more females than males. The authors suggested clonal diversity may have been underestimated. CD4 TCRs associated with the vaccine covered the entire spike protein, and the dominant responses were in regions 160-218 and 743-854. Conclusions about previously exposed vaccinees are limited, since just 6 or 7 AZD1222 recipients were seropositive for SARS-CoV-2 at baseline. Because no day 14 peak-response samples were available, the repertoires could be characterized only after the peak T cell response.

The CDR3 holds 13 amino acids from the cysteine to the phenylalanine. Left in the record is the CDR3 DNA by itself, 39 bases read in frame from the first base. CDR1 and CDR2 (SGHAT, FQDESV) derive from the germline V gene (reference sequence). Cut back by 3 bases and 6 bases, the V and J ends lie 12 bases apart. The CDR3 regions of human TCRbeta chains were subjected to immunosequencing. The source study handled its data this way. TCRs in the repertoires were compared against a reference library of SARS-CoV-2-specific TCRs that had been generated with the MIRA antigen-specificity platform. Breadth meant the fraction of unique TCRs that were SARS-CoV-2-associated, whereas depth meant the fraction of total T cells that were SARS-CoV-2-associated. Each spike-specific TCR was assigned to its reactive spike region and to a CD4 or CD8 class using the MIRA data. Log10-transformed breadth and depth values were compared by one-way ANOVA with Sidak's multiple comparisons tests. The source is immuneACCESS, and TCRdb retained only in-frame sequences with V and J called. Part of the clones is not carried over; for the studies checked, unresolved V genes explain less than half of this, and the remainder is unexplained. V and J calls and clone size are those listed in that table; D and trimming were worked out from the DNA. This sample comprises around 120,000 clones, 87% of them detected only once. The ten largest clones take up roughly 2.7% of the sample.

Details on this clone: Its antigen is still unknown. No base-level quality is on record; no much larger clone is a single base apart.

What this sample's time point label stands for: about 28 days (+/-7) after the second vaccine dose. Because spike-specific TCR depth and breadth did not differ between the two schedules, AZD1222 recipients who got a second dose at roughly 4 weeks were pooled with those who got a second dose at roughly 12 weeks. Samples from vaccinated people were obtained from the UK trials COV001 and COV002, which included a single-blind randomized controlled phase 2/3 trial of AZD1222 (ChAdOx1 nCoV-19) in healthy adults. For TCRbeta chain sequencing, PBMC samples from trial participants were taken at day 0 and at day 28 after the second dose.

This material consisted of peripheral blood, taken 28 days after the second AZD1222 dose. The chain is encoded by TRBV11-1 joined to TRBJ2-7, with the D gene call left open. The TCR originated in an adult who received the AZD1222 COVID-19 vaccine. Here the CDR3 is given as CASSFVARAEQYF. The bases read TGTGCCAGCAGCTTTGTGGCTCGGGCCGAGCAGTACTTC.